This entry lists 29 T cell receptor beta chains sequenced from one sample in a study of shared clonotypes between healthy human individuals. TCRdb's copy holds only in-frame clones and misses some; the assay was immunoSEQ multiplex PCR. The sample has about 110,000 clones, under 70% seen once; the top ten hold under 30%. The specimen was memory CD8+ T cells sorted from blood. Subset meaning: CD45RO+ cells pooled with CCR7-negative TemRA cells. The receptors here all came from a woman aged 25 to 45 in good health.

The J gene is TRBJ1-3, the V gene TRBV15; the D is unclear. V gave up 5 bases and J gave up 0 bases, with 8 bases separating them. CDR1 LNHNV and CDR2 YYDKDF come from the germline V gene (reference sequence). The CDR3 sequence is 14 residues long. The DNA of the CDR3 is TGTGCCACCAGCGCCGACGGCTCTGGAAACACCATATATTTT. The encoded protein is CATSADGSGNTIYF. The whole variable domain, remainder taken from reference TRBV15 and TRBJ1-3, is DAMVIQNPRYQVTQFGKPVTLSCSQTLNHNVMYWYQQKSSQAPKLLFHYYDKDFNNEADTPDNFQSRRPNTSFCFLDIRSPGLGDTAMYLCATSADGSGNTIYFGEGSWLTVV.

The gene calls are TRBV7-9 and TRBJ1-3; D remains unclear. V was clipped by 8 bases and J by 4 bases, with 15 bases between them. The CDR3 covers 14 residues. The germline gives CDR1 SEHNR, CDR2 FQNEAQ (reference sequence). CDR3 DNA sequence: TGTGCCAGCCGCACTGCCACCACCGGAAACACCATATATTTT. This codes for CASRTATTGNTIYF.

V usage is TRBV21-1 and J usage is TRBJ2-7; the table's D call, TRBD1, was not checked against the DNA. TRBV21-1 is annotated as a pseudogene. CDR3 size: 13 residues. The CDR3 loop is CASSLGQVYEQYF. The CDR3 DNA follows: TGTGCCAGCAGCCTAGGACAGGTCTACGAGCAGTACTTC.

This clone is a singleton in its sample. In DNA, the CDR3 is TGTGCCAGCTCGCTGGGGGGGCGGTCTGGGGCCAACGTCCTGACTTTC. It encodes CASSLGGRSGANVLTF. The chain combines TRBV28 with TRBJ2-6; a weak D match, TRBD2 (7 bases). Looked up from germline, CDR1 is MDHEN and CDR2 is SYDVKM. V dropped 8 bases and J dropped 1 base, with 15 bases sitting between them. This CDR3 contains 16 residues.

This chain joins TRBV5-6 and TRBJ2-7; 7 bases are shared with TRBD1. The CDR3 sequence is 14 residues long. The V gene's germline CDR1 is SGHDT and CDR2 YYEEEE. The trim removed 0 bases at V and 2 bases at J, leaving 2 bases unmatched. The CDR3 coding sequence is TGTGCCAGCAGCTTGGAACAGGGGCCCTACGAGCAGTACTTC. Its protein is CASSLEQGPYEQYF.

The rearrangement links TRBV29-1 to TRBJ2-3, with TRBD2 identical over 15 bases. V lost 8 bases, J lost 4 bases, and 10 bases stayed unmatched. This CDR3 contains 16 residues. The germline gives CDR1 SQVTM, CDR2 ANQGSEA. The CDR3: CSWAGTSGRSADTQYF. As DNA, the CDR3 is TGCAGCTGGGCCGGGACTAGCGGGAGGAGCGCAGATACGCAGTATTTT.

In nucleotides, the CDR3 is TGTGCCAGCAGCTTTGAGGGTGGTCCCCTCCACTTT. This encodes CASSFEGGPLHF. The chain joins TRBV5-6 to TRBJ1-6, with D hard to call. Germline V gene data show CDR1 as SGHDT and CDR2 as YYEEEE. Trimming cost V 2 bases and J 13 bases, with 10 bases left between them. The CDR3 is 12 residues long.

The CDR3 DNA sequence: TGTGCCAGCAGTCGCGGACTAGCGGGAACATCCTACAATGAGCAGTTCTTC. Protein product: CASSRGLAGTSYNEQFF. The chain has TRBV28 and TRBJ2-1, with 12 bases fitting TRBD2. Per germline, CDR1 MDHEN and CDR2 SYDVKM. With 5 bases clipped from V and 1 base from J, the junction kept 6 bases outside the gene matches. This CDR3 is 17 amino acids long.

The V and J genes are TRBV7-9 and TRBJ1-4; D perhaps matches TRBD1 (5 bases). Germline V gene data show CDR1 as SEHNR and CDR2 as FQNEAQ (reference sequence). The CDR3 covers 16 residues. V dropped 2 bases and J dropped 8 bases, with 18 bases sitting between them. The CDR3 bases are TGTGCCAGCAGCTTATGGATCGGTCTCTGGGGGGAAAAACTGTTTTTT. Protein: CASSLWIGLWGEKLFF.

The chain recombines TRBV25-1 with TRBJ2-1; D is possibly TRBD1 (5 bases). V dropped 3 bases and J dropped 6 bases, with 12 bases sitting between them. Germline-derived CDR1 and CDR2 are MGHDK and SYGVNS. The CDR3 has 14 amino acids. This chain's CDR3 is CASSDPKQGNEQFF. The DNA of the CDR3 is TGTGCCAGCAGTGACCCTAAGCAGGGCAATGAGCAGTTCTTC.

This clone was seen only a few times. The V and J genes are TRBV12-5 and TRBJ2-3, with 9 bases that match TRBD1. Trimming cost V 5 bases and J 4 bases; bases outside gene matches: 7. This CDR3 spans 15 amino acids. Germline V gene data show CDR1 as LGHNT and CDR2 as FRNRAP. The CDR3 DNA follows: TGTGCTAGTGGTCGAGGGGACAGGGCGGCAGATACGCAGTATTTT. This codes for CASGRGDRAADTQYF.

This clone turned up a few times. The chain employs TRBV7-9 and TRBJ2-7; D may match TRBD1 or TRBD2 (5 bases each). This CDR3 comprises 15 residues. Trimming removed 5 bases at V and 2 bases at J, with 16 bases between. From germline, CDR1 is SEHNR and CDR2 FQNEAQ (reference sequence). The CDR3 region is CASSPDGGTAYEQYF. The DNA for the CDR3 is TGTGCCAGCAGCCCGGATGGGGGAACCGCCTACGAGCAGTACTTC.

DNA of the CDR3: TGTGCCAGCAGTCACTGGGGGCAGGGATACACTGAAGCTTTCTTT. It specifies CASSHWGQGYTEAFF. This sequence joins TRBV6-5 and TRBJ1-1, with D possibly matching TRBD1 (6 bases). Trimming took off 5 bases at V and 3 bases at J, with 16 bases between the two ends. Per germline, CDR1 MNHEY and CDR2 SVGAGI. The CDR3 sequence is 15 residues long.

This clone was counted ten times or more. The V call is TRBV6-4, the J call TRBJ2-3, with TRBD2 identical over 7 bases. The ends lost 2 bases at V and 0 bases at J; junction bases unmatched: 5. The CDR3 length is 16 residues. Germline CDR1 reads MRHNA; CDR2 reads SNTAGT. CDR3 nucleotide sequence: TGTGCCAGCAGTGACCCACTAGCGATCAGCACAGATACGCAGTATTTT. This gives the protein CASSDPLAISTDTQYF.

V usage is TRBV5-4 and J usage is TRBJ1-2; D perhaps matches TRBD1 (5 bases). Looked up from germline, CDR1 is SGHNT and CDR2 is YYREEE (reference sequence). The CDR3 runs 16 residues. Between the trimmed V and J ends, which lost 4 bases and 6 bases, there was a span of 22 bases. The CDR3 region has the DNA TGTGCCAGCAGCAACCGTTTGGGACTCCCAATGGATGGCTACACCTTC. It specifies CASSNRLGLPMDGYTF.

This clone has only one observation. The chain uses TRBV4-1 and TRBJ2-7; 14 bases align to TRBD2. Germline trimming cut 3 bases from V and 6 bases from J; bases unmatched to any gene: 4. Germline assignment: CDR1 MGHRA and CDR2 YSYEKL. The CDR3 sequence is 15 residues long. For the CDR3, the DNA is TGCGCCAGCAGCCATGGGACTAGCGGGAGCAGCGAGCAGTACTTC. Protein: CASSHGTSGSSEQYF.

Only a few counts were recorded for this clone. The chain couples TRBV19 to TRBJ2-3; TRBD1 agrees at 8 bases. V shed 4 bases, J shed 2 bases, and the junction held 5 bases outside the gene matches. The CDR3 runs 15 residues. CDR1 LNHDA and CDR2 SQIVND come from the germline V gene (reference sequence). CDR3 region: CASSTPGQVTDTQYF. CDR3 nucleotides: TGTGCCAGTAGTACGCCGGGACAGGTCACAGATACGCAGTATTTT.

The gene calls are TRBV7-9 and TRBJ2-7; D is uncertain. Per germline, CDR1 SEHNR and CDR2 FQNEAQ (reference sequence). V lost 2 bases, J lost 1 base, and 6 bases lay in between. This CDR3 comprises 13 residues. The CDR3 reads CASSLTESYEQYF. DNA of the CDR3: TGTGCCAGCAGCTTAACGGAATCCTACGAGCAGTACTTC.

The CDR3 sequence is CSTGIGLADYNEQFF. Here the CDR3 DNA reads TGCAGCACTGGGATTGGACTAGCGGACTACAATGAGCAGTTCTTC. The chain couples TRBV29-1 to TRBJ2-1; 10 nucleotides align to TRBD2. This CDR3 is built from 15 residues. CDR1 SQVTM and CDR2 ANQGSEA come from the germline V gene. Losses at the gene ends were 8 bases for V and 3 bases for J; bases not matched to a gene: 10.

This sequence joins TRBV25-1 and TRBJ2-6; D not certain. The germline V gene has CDR1 MGHDK and CDR2 SYGVNS. V lost 1 base and J lost 0, with 13 bases in between. The CDR3 contains 18 residues. The CDR3 region is CASSEWSLSDSGANVLTF. CDR3 nucleotides: TGTGCCAGCAGTGAATGGTCCCTCTCCGACTCTGGGGCCAACGTCCTGACTTTC.

This clone was recorded only once. The genes are TRBV5-4 and TRBJ2-1; D call uncertain. Trimming left V 2 bases short and J 9 bases short, with 12 bases between. The V gene's germline CDR1 is SGHNT and CDR2 YYREEE (reference sequence). The CDR3 contains 13 residues. The CDR3 sequence: CASSLLSYTEQFF. The CDR3 nucleotides read TGTGCCAGCAGCTTATTGTCCTATACTGAGCAGTTCTTC.

The genes are TRBV7-9 and TRBJ2-1; 8 bases line up with TRBD2. V was pared by 5 bases and J by 7 bases, with 4 bases of the junction left unmatched. The V gene's germline CDR1 is SEHNR and CDR2 FQNEAQ (reference sequence). The CDR3 runs 13 residues. The CDR3 loop is CASSPGGGNEQFF. CDR3 DNA: TGTGCCAGCAGCCCCGGGGGGGGAAATGAGCAGTTCTTC.

This clone has only a few counts. V and J are TRBV2 and TRBJ1-5; the D is unclear. The V gene's germline CDR1 is SNHLY and CDR2 FYNNEI. Trimming left V 6 bases short and J 3 bases short, with 15 bases between. The CDR3 is made up of 15 amino acids. In DNA, the CDR3 is TGTGCCAGCAGGACGACCCGGGCAATCAATCAGCCCCAGCATTTT. Protein sequence: CASRTTRAINQPQHF. Together with reference TRBV2 and TRBJ1-5, the CDR3 gives the full variable domain: EPEVTQTPSHQVTQMGQEVILRCVPISNHLYFYWYRQILGQKVEFLVSFYNNEISEKSEIFDDQFSVERPDGSNFTLKIRSTKLEDSAMYFCASRTTRAINQPQHFGDGTRLSIL.

This clone was observed once. J is TRBJ2-7 and V is TRBV7-9, with D possibly being TRBD1 or TRBD2 (6 bases each). The germline V and J ends were trimmed by 6 bases and 6 bases, with 15 bases remaining between them. CDR1 and CDR2 from the germline V gene are SEHNR and FQNEAQ (reference sequence). The CDR3 is 13 residues long. This CDR3 reads CASSEGGPGEQYF. In DNA, the CDR3 is TGTGCCAGCAGTGAGGGGGGTCCTGGCGAGCAGTACTTC.

The rearrangement links TRBV7-2 to TRBJ2-1; no reliable D call. The CDR3 runs to 15 residues. Per the germline V gene, CDR1 is SGHTA and CDR2 is FQGNSA. V dropped 2 bases and J dropped 1 base, with 9 bases sitting between them. This CDR3 is CASSLNPISYNEQFF. The CDR3 DNA is TGTGCCAGCAGCTTAAATCCGATTTCCTACAATGAGCAGTTCTTC.

With regard to this clone: A read error is the likely source, as a far larger clone sits one nucleotide away. This sequence joins TRBV4-1 and TRBJ2-6; possibly TRBD2 for D (6 bases). This CDR3 contains 20 residues. Germline CDR1 and CDR2: MGHRA and YSYEKL. The ends were cut back, 6 bases at V and 2 bases at J, with 26 bases in the middle. CDR3 DNA: TGCGCCAGCAGTCGTTCTGAGTGGAGGGGCCCGTCCACTGGGGCCAACGTCCTGACTTTC. It yields the protein CASSRSEWRGPSTGANVLTF.

This sequence joins TRBV6-4 and TRBJ2-1; D is unclear. Germline CDR1 MRHNA, CDR2 SNTAGT. The CDR3 spans 15 residues. The V end lost 3 bases, the J end lost 0 bases, and 9 bases lay between the germline ends. Written as DNA, the CDR3 is TGTGCCAGCAGTGAGGACGGAAGCTCCTACAATGAGCAGTTCTTC. This gives the protein CASSEDGSSYNEQFF.

This chain joins TRBV7-2 and TRBJ2-7; D is possibly TRBD1 or TRBD2 (5 bases each). V gave up 5 bases and J gave up 2 bases, with 13 bases separating them. Germline-derived CDR1 and CDR2 are SGHTA and FQGNSA. The CDR3 is made up of 14 amino acids. CDR3 DNA: TGTGCCAGCAGCCCGTGGGACGGAACCTACGAGCAGTACTTC. This sequence encodes CASSPWDGTYEQYF.

The CDR3: CASSSQSNQPQHF. Here the CDR3 DNA reads TGTGCCAGCAGCTCCCAGAGCAATCAGCCCCAGCATTTT. The rearrangement links TRBV7-9 to TRBJ1-5; D gene unclear. CDR3 size: 13 residues. CDR1 SEHNR and CDR2 FQNEAQ come from the germline V gene (reference sequence). V was clipped by 4 bases and J by 1 base, with 5 bases between them.